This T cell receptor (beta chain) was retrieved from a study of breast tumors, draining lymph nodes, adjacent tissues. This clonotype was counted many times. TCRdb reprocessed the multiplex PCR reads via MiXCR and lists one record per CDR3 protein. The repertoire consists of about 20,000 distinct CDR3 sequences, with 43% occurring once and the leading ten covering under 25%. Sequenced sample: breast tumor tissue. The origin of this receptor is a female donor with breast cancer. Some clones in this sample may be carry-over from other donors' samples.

The CDR3 here is CASSLGPAHRRYEQYF. The CDR3 coding sequence is TGCGCCAGCAGCTTGGGGCCGGCCCACAGGAGGTACGAGCAGTACTTC. The chain employs TRBV5-1 and TRBJ2-7; D is tentatively TRBD1 or TRBD2 (5 bases each). This CDR3 has 16 residues. The V end was cut by 0 bases, the J end by 4 bases, with 17 bases between. The germline gives CDR1 SGHRS, CDR2 YFSETQ. Full variable domain (remainder filled in from reference TRBV5-1 and TRBJ2-7): KAGVTQTPRYLIKTRGQQVTLSCSPISGHRSVSWYQQTPGQGLQFLFEYFSETQRNKGNFPGRFSGRQFSNSRSEMNVSTLELGDSALYLCASSLGPAHRRYEQYFGPGTRLTVT.